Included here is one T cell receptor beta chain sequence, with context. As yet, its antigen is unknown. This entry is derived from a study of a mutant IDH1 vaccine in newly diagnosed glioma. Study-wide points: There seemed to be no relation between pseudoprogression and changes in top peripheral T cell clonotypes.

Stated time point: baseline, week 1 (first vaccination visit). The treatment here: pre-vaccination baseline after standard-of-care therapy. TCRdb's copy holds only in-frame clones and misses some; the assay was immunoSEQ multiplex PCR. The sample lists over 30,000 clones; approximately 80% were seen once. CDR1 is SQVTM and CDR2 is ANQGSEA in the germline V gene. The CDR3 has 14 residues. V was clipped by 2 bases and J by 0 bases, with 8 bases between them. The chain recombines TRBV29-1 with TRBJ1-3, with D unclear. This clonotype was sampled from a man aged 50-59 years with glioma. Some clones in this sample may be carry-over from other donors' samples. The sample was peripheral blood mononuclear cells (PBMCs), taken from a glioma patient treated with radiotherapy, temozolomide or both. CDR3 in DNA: TGCAGCGTTGAAATACGGGGCTCTGGAAACACCATATATTTT. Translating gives CSVEIRGSGNTIYF.